This TCR beta chain was observed in a study of monozygotic twins with inflammatory bowel disease (dated by TCRdb to about 2019). Regarding the complete study: A total of about 28 monozygotic twin pairs were included in the full study, comprising nine German pairs (four IBD-concordant, five IBD-discordant) and 19 IBD-discordant Danish pairs. Each individual had, on average, about 151 000 unique TCRalpha sequences and 181 000 unique TCRbeta sequences available for analysis. The search for disease-associated traits relied mainly on comparing, within discordant pairs, IBD patients with their genetically identical healthy co-twins.

An approximately 2.5 ml peripheral blood sample was drawn into PAXgene tubes per donor and stored at -80°C. Total RNA was isolated from whole blood with the PAXgene blood miRNA kit on an automated QIAcube, without T cell sorting. Peripheral blood from monozygotic twin pairs, either concordant or discordant for inflammatory bowel disease, underwent deep TCRalpha and TCRbeta repertoire profiling that used unique molecular barcoding. Smoking habits were recorded for all twin pairs, and each individual was classified as a current, former or never smoker. In the case of this clonotype: The target of this receptor is not known.

From the cysteine up to the phenylalanine, the CDR3 has a length of 15 residues. DNA for this receptor is not on file. The germline V gene (reference sequence) supplies CDR1 LGHDT and CDR2 YNNKEL. What the work shows at the level of the full study, not this receptor alone: Compared with healthy twins, IBD patients shared fewer clonotypes with other individuals, and the difference was most pronounced in patients with signs of disease activity. No single strong signal or clonotype linked to IBD turned up in the results, so the idea that one exists was not supported. IBD patients had lower TCRbeta repertoire diversity, measured by the inverse Simpson index, than their healthy co-twins. Different T cell subtypes could not be distinguished in the analysis. Because patients received different immunosuppressive treatments, the repertoires may have picked up extra background noise and variability between individuals. Repertoire similarity did not differ between concordant and discordant twins, which could be due to limited statistical power.

Library preparation used 5' RACE. Preparation of each TCR library used around 3.5 ug of total RNA. For each sample, cDNA was synthesized in eight separate reactions using SMARTScribe reverse transcriptase. During cDNA synthesis, unique molecular identifiers containing a 6-nucleotide sample barcode were introduced by template switching. Amplification of TCRalpha and TCRbeta cDNA involved two nested PCRs of approximately 17 and 9 cycles, and each PCR was followed by bead purification. Before amplification, the cDNA was both treated with uracil DNA-glycosylase and purified with the QIAquick PCR purification kit. In the second PCR, Illumina TruSeq-compatible adapters and sample-specific barcodes were added. Library quality and concentration were assessed using TapeStation and Qubit, and roughly 5.5 ng of each library was pooled. Sequencing of the pooled libraries was done on an Illumina HiSeq2500 single-index Rapid Run using custom sequencing primers and 2 x 100 bp reads. The original pipeline was this. PCR and sequencing errors were corrected by UMI-based consensus assembly using MiGEC version 1.2.6. MiXCR version 2.1.1 was used to carry out V(D)J alignment, clonotype assembly and CDR3 extraction. Gene usage, clonotype sharing and MAIT/NKT TCR abundance were normalised by analysing the top 1000, 10 000 and 20 000 clonotypes per sample. After downsampling to 27 000 UMIs, diversity was calculated as the inverse Simpson index using the vegan R package. Paired Mann-Whitney U tests on discordant twin pairs were used, with Benjamini-Hochberg multiple-testing correction. TCRdb reanalyzed the reads, keeping one entry per CDR3 protein sequence and omitting DNA. TCRdb's processing, not the study's, gives the V and J calls here. The table of this sample itemizes just under 45,000 distinct CDR3 sequences. Less than 6.5% of the sample comes from the top ten.

The sequenced material came from blood. The source of this sequence is a human donor with ulcerative colitis or Crohn's disease, or a healthy co-twin of an affected twin (not recorded which). The rearranged chain carries TRBV3-1 and TRBJ1-4; TCRdb outputs TRBD1, but without DNA this stays unchecked. The CDR3 amino acid sequence is: CASSQVTGTNEKLFF.